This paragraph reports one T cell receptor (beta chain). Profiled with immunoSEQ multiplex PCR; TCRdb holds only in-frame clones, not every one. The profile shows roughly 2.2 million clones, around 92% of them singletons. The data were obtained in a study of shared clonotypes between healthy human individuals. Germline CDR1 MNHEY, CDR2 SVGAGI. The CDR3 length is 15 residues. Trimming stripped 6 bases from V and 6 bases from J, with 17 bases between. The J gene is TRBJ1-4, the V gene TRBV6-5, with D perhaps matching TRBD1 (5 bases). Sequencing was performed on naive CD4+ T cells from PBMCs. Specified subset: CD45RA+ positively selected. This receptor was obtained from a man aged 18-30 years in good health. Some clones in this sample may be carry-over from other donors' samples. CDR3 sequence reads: CASSLPRGVDEKLFF. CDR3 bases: TGTGCCAGCAGCCTCCCACGGGGGGTGGATGAAAAACTGTTTTTT.